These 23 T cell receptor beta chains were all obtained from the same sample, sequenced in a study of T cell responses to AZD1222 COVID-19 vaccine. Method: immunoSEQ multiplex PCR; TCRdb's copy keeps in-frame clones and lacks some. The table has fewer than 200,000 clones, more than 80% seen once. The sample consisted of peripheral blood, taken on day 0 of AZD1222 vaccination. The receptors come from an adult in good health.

The CDR3 DNA is TGTGCCAGTAGAACCTCCGGGAGACAGCCCCAGCATTTT. Translated, it gives CASRTSGRQPQHF. The chain has TRBV19 and TRBJ1-5, with D hard to call. The germline CDR1 and CDR2 sequences are LNHDA and SQIVND (reference sequence). The CDR3 is made up of 13 amino acids. Trimming shortened V by 6 bases and J by 7 bases, and 13 bases separated the two germline ends.

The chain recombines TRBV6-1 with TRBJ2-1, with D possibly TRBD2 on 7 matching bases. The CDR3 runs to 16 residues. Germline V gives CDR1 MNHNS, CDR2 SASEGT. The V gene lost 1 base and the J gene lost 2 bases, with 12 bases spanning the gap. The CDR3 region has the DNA TGTGCCAGCAGTGAAGTAGGGGGGGGGCCCTACAATGAGCAGTTCTTC. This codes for CASSEVGGGPYNEQFF.

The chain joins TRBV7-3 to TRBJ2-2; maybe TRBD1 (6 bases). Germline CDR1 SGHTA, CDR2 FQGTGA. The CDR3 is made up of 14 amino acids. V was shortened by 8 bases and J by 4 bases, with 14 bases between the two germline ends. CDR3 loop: CASGLQGRTGELFF. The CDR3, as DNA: TGTGCCAGCGGACTGCAGGGGCGCACCGGGGAGCTGTTTTTT.

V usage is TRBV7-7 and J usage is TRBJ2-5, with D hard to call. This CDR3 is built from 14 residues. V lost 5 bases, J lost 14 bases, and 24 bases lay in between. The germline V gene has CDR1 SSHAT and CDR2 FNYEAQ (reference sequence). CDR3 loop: CASSLGPSSGDRYF. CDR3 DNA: TGTGCCAGCAGCCTCGGACCCAGTTCTGGAGACCGATACTTC.

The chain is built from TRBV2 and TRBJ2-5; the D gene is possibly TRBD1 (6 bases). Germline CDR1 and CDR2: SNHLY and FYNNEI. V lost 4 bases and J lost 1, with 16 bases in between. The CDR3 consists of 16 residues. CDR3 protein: CASSVQDRAPQETQYF. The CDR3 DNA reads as TGTGCCAGCAGTGTCCAGGACAGAGCTCCCCAAGAGACCCAGTACTTC.

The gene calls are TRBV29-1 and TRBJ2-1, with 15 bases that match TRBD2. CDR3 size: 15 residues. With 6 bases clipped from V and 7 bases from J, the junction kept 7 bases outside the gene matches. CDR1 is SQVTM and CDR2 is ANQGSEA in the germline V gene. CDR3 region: CSVKGLAGGRNEQFF. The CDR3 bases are TGCAGCGTCAAGGGACTAGCGGGAGGTCGGAATGAGCAGTTCTTC.

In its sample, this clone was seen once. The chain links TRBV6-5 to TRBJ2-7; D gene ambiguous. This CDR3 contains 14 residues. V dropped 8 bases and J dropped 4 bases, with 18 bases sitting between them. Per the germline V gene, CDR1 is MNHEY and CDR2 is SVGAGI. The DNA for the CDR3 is TGTGCCAGCGGGGATGCCGCGGTGGGGTACGAGCAGTACTTC. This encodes CASGDAAVGYEQYF.

CDR3 region: CASSLEGAYGYTF. The CDR3 DNA follows: TGTGCCAGCAGCTTAGAGGGGGCCTATGGCTACACCTTC. The V and J genes are TRBV7-9 and TRBJ1-2; 7 nucleotides line up with TRBD1. The CDR3 has 13 amino acids. The V and J ends lost 1 base and 4 bases, in that order; junction bases with no gene match: 0. Germline CDR1 reads SEHNR; CDR2 reads FQNEAQ (reference sequence).

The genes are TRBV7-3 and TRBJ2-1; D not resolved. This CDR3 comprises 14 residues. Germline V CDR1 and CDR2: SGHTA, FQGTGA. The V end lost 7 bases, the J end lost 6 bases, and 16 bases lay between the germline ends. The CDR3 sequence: CASNSGEMGNEQFF. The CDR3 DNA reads TGTGCCAGCAATTCAGGAGAAATGGGCAATGAGCAGTTCTTC.

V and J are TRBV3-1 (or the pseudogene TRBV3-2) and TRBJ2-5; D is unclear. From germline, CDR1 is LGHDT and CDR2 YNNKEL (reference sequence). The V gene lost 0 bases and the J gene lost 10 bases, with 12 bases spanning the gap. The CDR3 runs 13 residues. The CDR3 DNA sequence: TGTGCCAGCAGCCAAGATTCCCTATCGGGCCAGTACTTC. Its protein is CASSQDSLSGQYF.

Written as DNA, the CDR3 is TGTGCCAGCAGCCAGGGTAGCGGGAGTAGGGCAGATACGCAGTATTTT. As protein: CASSQGSGSRADTQYF. This chain connects TRBV4-2 to TRBJ2-3, with 9 bases aligning to TRBD2. Germline V gene lookup returns CDR1 LGHNA and CDR2 YNFKEQ. The trim removed 3 bases at V and 4 bases at J, leaving 8 bases unmatched. The CDR3 is 16 residues long.

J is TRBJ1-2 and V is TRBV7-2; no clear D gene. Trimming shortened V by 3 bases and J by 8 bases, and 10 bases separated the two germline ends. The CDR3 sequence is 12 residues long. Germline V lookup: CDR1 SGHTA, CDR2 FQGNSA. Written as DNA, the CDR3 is TGTGCCAGCAGCTTCGGGGTTGGAGGCTACACCTTC. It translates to CASSFGVGGYTF.

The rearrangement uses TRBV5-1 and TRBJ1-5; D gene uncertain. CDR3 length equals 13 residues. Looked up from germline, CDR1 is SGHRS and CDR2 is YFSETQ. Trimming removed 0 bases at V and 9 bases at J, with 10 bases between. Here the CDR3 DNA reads TGCGCCAGCAGCTTGGAAGGGAAATCGCCCCAGCATTTT. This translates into CASSLEGKSPQHF.

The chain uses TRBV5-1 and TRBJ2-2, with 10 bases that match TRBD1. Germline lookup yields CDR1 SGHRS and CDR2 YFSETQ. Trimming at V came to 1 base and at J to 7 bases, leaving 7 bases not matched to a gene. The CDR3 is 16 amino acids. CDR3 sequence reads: CASSLSGQGVRGELFF. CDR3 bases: TGCGCCAGCAGCTTGTCTGGACAGGGGGTTCGCGGGGAGCTGTTTTTT.

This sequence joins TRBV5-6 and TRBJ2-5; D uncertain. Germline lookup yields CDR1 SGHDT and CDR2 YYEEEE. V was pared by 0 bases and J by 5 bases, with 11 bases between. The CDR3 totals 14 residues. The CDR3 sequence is CASSLVVTRETQYF. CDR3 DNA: TGTGCCAGCAGCTTGGTGGTCACTCGGGAGACCCAGTACTTC.

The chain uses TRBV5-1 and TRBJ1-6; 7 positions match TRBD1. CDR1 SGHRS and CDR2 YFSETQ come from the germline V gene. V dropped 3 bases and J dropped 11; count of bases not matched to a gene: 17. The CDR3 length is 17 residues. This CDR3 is CASSWGQTGSSPAPLHF. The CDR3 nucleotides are TGCGCCAGCAGCTGGGGACAGACGGGCTCCTCCCCGGCACCCCTCCACTTT. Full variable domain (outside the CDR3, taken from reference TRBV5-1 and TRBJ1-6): KAGVTQTPRYLIKTRGQQVTLSCSPISGHRSVSWYQQTPGQGLQFLFEYFSETQRNKGNFPGRFSGRQFSNSRSEMNVSTLELGDSALYLCASSWGQTGSSPAPLHFGNGTRLTVT.

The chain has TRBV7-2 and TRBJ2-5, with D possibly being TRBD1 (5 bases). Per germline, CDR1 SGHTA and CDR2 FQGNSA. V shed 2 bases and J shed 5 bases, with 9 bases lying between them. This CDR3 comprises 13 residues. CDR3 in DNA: TGTGCCAGCAGCTTATCAGGGCGGGAGACCCAGTACTTC. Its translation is CASSLSGRETQYF.

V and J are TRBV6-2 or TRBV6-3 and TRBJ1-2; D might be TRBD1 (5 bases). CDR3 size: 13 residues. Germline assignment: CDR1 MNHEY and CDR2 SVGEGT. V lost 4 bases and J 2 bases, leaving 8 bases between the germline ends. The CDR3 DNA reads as TGTGCCAGCAGTTTAGCAGGGAACTATGGCTACACCTTC. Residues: CASSLAGNYGYTF.

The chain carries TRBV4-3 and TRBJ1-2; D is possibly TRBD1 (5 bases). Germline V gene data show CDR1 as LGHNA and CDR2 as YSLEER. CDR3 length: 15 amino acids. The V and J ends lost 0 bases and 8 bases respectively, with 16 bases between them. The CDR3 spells CASSQDFSQGHGYTF. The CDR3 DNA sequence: TGCGCCAGCAGCCAAGATTTTAGTCAGGGTCACGGCTACACCTTC.

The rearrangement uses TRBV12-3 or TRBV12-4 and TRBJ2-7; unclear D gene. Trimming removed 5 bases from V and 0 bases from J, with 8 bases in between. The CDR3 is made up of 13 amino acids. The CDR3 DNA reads TGTGCCAGCAGTCTGCCCCCCTCCTACGAGCAGTACTTC. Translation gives CASSLPPSYEQYF.

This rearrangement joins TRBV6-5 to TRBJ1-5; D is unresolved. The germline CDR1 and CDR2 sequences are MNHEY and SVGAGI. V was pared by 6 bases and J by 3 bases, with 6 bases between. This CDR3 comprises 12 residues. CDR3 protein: CASRAPNQPQHF. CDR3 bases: TGTGCCAGCAGGGCCCCCAATCAGCCCCAGCATTTT.

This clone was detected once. CDR3 bases: TGTGCCAGCAGCCCGGACAGCCGGCAGCCCCAGCATTTT. Translating it yields CASSPDSRQPQHF. The chain couples TRBV12-3 or TRBV12-4 to TRBJ1-5; D may be TRBD1 (6 bases). The germline V and J ends were trimmed by 6 bases and 7 bases, with 13 bases remaining between them. This CDR3 region has 13 residues.

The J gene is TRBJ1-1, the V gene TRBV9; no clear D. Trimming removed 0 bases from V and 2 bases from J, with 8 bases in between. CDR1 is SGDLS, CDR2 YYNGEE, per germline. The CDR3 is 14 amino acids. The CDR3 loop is CASSVEVSNTEAFF. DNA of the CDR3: TGTGCCAGCAGCGTAGAGGTCAGCAACACTGAAGCTTTCTTT.